The rows below give T cell receptor beta chains drawn from one sample of a study of sequential checkpoint blockade in melanoma. Clones were read by immunoSEQ multiplex PCR, and TCRdb kept only the in-frame ones, dropping some. The sample lists over a thousand clones, roughly 21% occurring once. The sample was tumor tissue (inferred from file names), taken from a patient given nivolumab and ipilimumab in sequence. Source of these receptors: a human donor with melanoma. Both conserved end residues are part of each CDR3. D genes are given only for firm matches. Clone size appears in some rows only: once, few, many, or a class for an expanded clone.

V gene,J gene,clone size,D gene,CDR3 protein,CDR3 DNA
TRBV29-1,TRBJ2-1,few,-,CSVVQGPGYNEQFF,TGCAGCGTCGTTCAGGGTCCGGGCTACAATGAGCAGTTCTTC
TRBV6-8,TRBJ2-2,few,TRBD1,CASSYGTGRVGTGELFF,TGTGCCAGCAGTTACGGGACAGGGCGGGTAGGCACCGGGGAGCTGTTTTTT
TRBV9,TRBJ2-1,few,-,CASRPGDGAQQFF,TGTGCCAGCAGGCCGGGGGATGGGGCCCAGCAGTTCTTC
TRBV30,TRBJ1-6,few,-,CAWTGQENSPLHF,TGTGCCTGGACAGGGCAGGAGAATTCACCCCTCCACTTT
TRBV19,TRBJ2-7,-,-,CASSITGRGTYEQYF,TGTGCCAGTAGTATTACGGGACGGGGGACGTACGAGCAGTACTTC
TRBV28,TRBJ1-5,few,-,CASSHTGPGRFQHF,TGTGCCAGCAGCCATACGGGGCCAGGGCGGTTCCAGCATTTT
TRBV4-1,TRBJ2-1,few,TRBD2,CASSQPLKRGIVNEQFF,TGCGCCAGCAGCCAGCCCCTCAAGCGGGGTATAGTCAATGAGCAGTTCTTC
TRBV4-1,TRBJ2-1,-,-,CASSFGRRNEQFF,TGCGCCAGCAGCTTCGGACGGCGGAATGAGCAGTTCTTC
TRBV18,TRBJ1-1,-,-,CASSSRENTEAFF,TGTGCCAGCTCATCCAGGGAGAACACTGAAGCTTTCTTT
TRBV6-8,TRBJ1-2,-,-,CASSRHREGGYGYTF,TGTGCCAGCAGTAGACACAGGGAAGGAGGTTATGGCTACACCTTC
TRBV29-1,TRBJ1-1,-,TRBD1,CSVLHRGFTEAFF,TGCAGCGTCCTCCACAGGGGGTTCACTGAAGCTTTCTTT
TRBV29-1,TRBJ1-1,-,TRBD1,CSGGTGVTTEAFF,TGCAGCGGCGGAACAGGGGTAACCACTGAAGCTTTCTTT
TRBV19,TRBJ2-2,once,-,CATGIQGGNTGELFF,TGTGCCACCGGCATTCAGGGGGGTAACACCGGGGAGCTGTTTTTT
TRBV6-8,TRBJ2-3,-,-,CASSPGGEATDTQYF,TGTGCCAGCAGTCCCGGGGGAGAGGCCACAGATACGCAGTATTTT
TRBV6-8,TRBJ2-1,-,TRBD2,CASSLSGRAYNEQFF,TGTGCCAGCAGTCTTAGCGGGAGGGCCTACAATGAGCAGTTCTTC